This T cell receptor beta chain was obtained from a study of PD-1 blockade in classical Hodgkin lymphoma. Exposure to brentuximab vedotin varied, and each patient had relapsed following autologous stem cell transplantation. V lost 4 bases and J lost 7; bases outside the gene matches: 7. Germline V gene lookup returns CDR1 SEHNR and CDR2 FQNEAQ (reference sequence). The CDR3 length is 15 residues. Repertoires were generated with immunoSEQ multiplex PCR, while TCRdb's copy carries only in-frame clones and drops some. This table holds about 1,200 clones, 70% to 90% found once. The TCR comes from a human donor with classical Hodgkin lymphoma. This specimen was peripheral blood mononuclear cells (PBMCs), taken at baseline. The genes are TRBV7-9 and TRBJ1-6; 7 nucleotides match TRBD1. The CDR3 is CASSSQGGRNSPLHF. The CDR3 DNA reads TGTGCCAGCAGCTCGCAGGGGGGACGGAATTCACCCCTCCACTTT.